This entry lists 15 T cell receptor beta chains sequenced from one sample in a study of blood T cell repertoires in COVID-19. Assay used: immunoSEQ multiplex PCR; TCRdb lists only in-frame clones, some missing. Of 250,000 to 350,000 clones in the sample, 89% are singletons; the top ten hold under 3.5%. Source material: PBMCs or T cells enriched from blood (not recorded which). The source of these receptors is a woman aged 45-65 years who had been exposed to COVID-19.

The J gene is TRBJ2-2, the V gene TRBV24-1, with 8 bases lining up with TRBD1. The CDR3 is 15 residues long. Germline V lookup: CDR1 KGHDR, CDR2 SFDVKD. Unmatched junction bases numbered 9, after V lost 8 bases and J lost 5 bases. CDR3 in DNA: TGTGCCACCAACTCGGGACAGGTTATGACCGGGGAGCTGTTTTTT. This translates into CATNSGQVMTGELFF.

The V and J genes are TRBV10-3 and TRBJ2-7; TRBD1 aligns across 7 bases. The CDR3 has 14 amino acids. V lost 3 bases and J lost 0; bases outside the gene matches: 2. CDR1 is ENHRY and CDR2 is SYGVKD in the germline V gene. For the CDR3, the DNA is TGTGCCATCAGTGAAGGGGGCAACTCCTACGAGCAGTACTTC. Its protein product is CAISEGGNSYEQYF.

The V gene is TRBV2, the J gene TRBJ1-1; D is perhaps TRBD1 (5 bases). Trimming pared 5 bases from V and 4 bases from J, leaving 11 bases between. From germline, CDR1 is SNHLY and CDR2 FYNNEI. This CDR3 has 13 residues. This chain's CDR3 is CASSYDGGTEAFF. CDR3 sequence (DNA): TGTGCCAGCAGTTATGACGGGGGCACTGAAGCTTTCTTT.

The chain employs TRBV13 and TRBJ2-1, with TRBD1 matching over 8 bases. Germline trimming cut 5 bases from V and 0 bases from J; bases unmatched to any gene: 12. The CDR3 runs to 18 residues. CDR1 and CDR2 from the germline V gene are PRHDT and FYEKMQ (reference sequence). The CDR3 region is CASSPRLGQGSSYNEQFF. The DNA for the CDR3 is TGTGCCAGCAGCCCCCGCCTAGGACAGGGAAGCTCCTACAATGAGCAGTTCTTC. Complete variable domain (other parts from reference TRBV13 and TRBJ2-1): AAGVIQSPRHLIKEKRETATLKCYPIPRHDTVYWYQQGPGQDPQFLISFYEKMQSDKGSIPDRFSAQQFSDYHSELNMSSLELGDSALYFCASSPRLGQGSSYNEQFFGPGTRLTVL.

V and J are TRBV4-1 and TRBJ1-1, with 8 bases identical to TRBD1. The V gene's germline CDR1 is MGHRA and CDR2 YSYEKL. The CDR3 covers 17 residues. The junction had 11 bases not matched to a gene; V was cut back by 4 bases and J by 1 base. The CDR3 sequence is CASSLPYRGTGNTEAFF. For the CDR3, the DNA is TGCGCCAGCAGCCTCCCCTACAGGGGGACGGGGAACACTGAAGCTTTCTTT.

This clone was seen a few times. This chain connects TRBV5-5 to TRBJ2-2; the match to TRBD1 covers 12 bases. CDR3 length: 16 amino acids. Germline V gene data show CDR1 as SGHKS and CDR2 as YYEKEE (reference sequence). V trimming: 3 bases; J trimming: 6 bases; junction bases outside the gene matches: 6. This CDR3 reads CASSWGTGGPPGELFF. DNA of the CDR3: TGTGCCAGCAGCTGGGGGACAGGGGGCCCCCCCGGGGAGCTGTTTTTT. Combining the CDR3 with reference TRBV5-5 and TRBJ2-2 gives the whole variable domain DAGVTQSPTHLIKTRGQQVTLRCSPISGHKSVSWYQQVLGQGPQFIFQYYEKEERGRGNFPDRFSARQFPNYSSELNVNALLLGDSALYLCASSWGTGGPPGELFFGEGSRLTVL.

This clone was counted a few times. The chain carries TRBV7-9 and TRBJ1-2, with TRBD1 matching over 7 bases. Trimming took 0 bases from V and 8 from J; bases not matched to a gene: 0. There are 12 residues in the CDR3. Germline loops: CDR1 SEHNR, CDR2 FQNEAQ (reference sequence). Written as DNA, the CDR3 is TGTGCCAGCAGCTTAGCGACAGGGGGCTACACCTTC. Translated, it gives CASSLATGGYTF.

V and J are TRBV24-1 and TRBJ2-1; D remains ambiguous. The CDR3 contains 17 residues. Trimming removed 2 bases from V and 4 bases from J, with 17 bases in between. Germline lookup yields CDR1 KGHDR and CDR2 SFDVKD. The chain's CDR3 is CATSDSPGRSLYNEQFF. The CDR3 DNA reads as TGTGCCACCAGTGATTCTCCGGGTCGTTCTTTATACAATGAGCAGTTCTTC.

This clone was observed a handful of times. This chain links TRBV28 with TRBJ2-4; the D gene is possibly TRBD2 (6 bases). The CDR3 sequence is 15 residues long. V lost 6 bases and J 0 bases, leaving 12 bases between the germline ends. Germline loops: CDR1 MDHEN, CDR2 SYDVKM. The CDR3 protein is CASRSSGLAKNIQYF. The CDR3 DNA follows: TGTGCCAGCAGGTCCAGCGGGCTAGCCAAAAACATTCAGTACTTC.

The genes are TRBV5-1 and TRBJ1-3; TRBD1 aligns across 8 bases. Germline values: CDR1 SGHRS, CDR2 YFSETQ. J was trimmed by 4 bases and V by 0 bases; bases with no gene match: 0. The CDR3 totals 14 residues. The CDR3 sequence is CASSLGDRGNTIYF. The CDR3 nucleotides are TGCGCCAGCAGCTTGGGGGACAGGGGAAACACCATATATTTT.

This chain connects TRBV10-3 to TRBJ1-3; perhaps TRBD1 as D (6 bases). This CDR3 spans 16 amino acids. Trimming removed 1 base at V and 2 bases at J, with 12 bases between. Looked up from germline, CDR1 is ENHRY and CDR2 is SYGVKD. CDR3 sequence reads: CAISEWSGTTGNTIYF. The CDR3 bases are TGTGCCATCAGTGAGTGGTCAGGGACAACTGGAAACACCATATATTTT.

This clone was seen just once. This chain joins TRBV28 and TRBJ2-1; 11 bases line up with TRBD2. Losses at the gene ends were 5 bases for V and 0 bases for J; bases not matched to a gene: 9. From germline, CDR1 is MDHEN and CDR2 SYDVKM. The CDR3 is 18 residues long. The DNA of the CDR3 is TGTGCCAGCAGTCCCCCGACTAGCGGGGTAAGCTCCTACAATGAGCAGTTCTTC. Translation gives CASSPPTSGVSSYNEQFF.

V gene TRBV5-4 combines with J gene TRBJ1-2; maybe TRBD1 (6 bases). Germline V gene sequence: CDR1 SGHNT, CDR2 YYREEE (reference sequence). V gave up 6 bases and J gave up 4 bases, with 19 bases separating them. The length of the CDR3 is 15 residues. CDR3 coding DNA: TGTGCCAGCAACCCCGGCGGGGGCGCGGGCTATGGCTACACCTTC. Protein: CASNPGGGAGYGYTF.

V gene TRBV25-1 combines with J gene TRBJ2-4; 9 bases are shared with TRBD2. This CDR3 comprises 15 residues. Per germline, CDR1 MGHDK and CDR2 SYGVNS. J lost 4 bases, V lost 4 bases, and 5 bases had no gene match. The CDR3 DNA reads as TGTGCCAGCAGTGGTCTAGCGGGGCAGAAAAACATTCAGTACTTC. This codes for CASSGLAGQKNIQYF.

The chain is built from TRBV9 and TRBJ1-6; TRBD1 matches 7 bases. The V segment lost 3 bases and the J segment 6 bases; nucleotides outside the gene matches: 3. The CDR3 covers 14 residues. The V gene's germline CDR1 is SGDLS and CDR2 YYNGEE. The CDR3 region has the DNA TGTGCCAGCAGCGAAGGACAGGCTAATTCACCCCTCCACTTT. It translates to CASSEGQANSPLHF.